This is a list of T cell receptor beta chains from one sample in a study of T cells after posttransplantation cyclophosphamide. Repertoires were generated with immunoSEQ multiplex PCR, while TCRdb's copy carries only in-frame clones and drops some. Among roughly 4,600 clones, 82% were seen once, and the ten largest hold 20% to 25%. Specimen: PBMCs, collected after an allogeneic stem cell transplant with a calcineurin inhibitor and methotrexate. Receptor source: a male patient aged 35 to 55 who received an allogeneic stem cell transplant from an unrelated donor, was CMV-positive, and had chronic GVHD only. Some T cells may arise from the graft donor. Both conserved end residues are part of each CDR3. Each record gives: D gene, J gene, V gene, CDR3 protein, CDR3 DNA. The D gene is left open where the match is weak.

D: -; J: TRBJ1-2; V: TRBV14; CDR3: CASSQEAQAYGYTF; DNA: TGTGCCAGCAGCCAAGAAGCACAGGCCTATGGCTACACCTTC
D: -; J: TRBJ1-1; V: TRBV10-3; CDR3: CAISESSGGAVGFTEAFF; DNA: TGTGCCATCAGTGAGTCGTCTGGTGGGGCGGTGGGTTTCACTGAAGCTTTCTTT
D: -; J: TRBJ1-2; V: TRBV9; CDR3: CASTEIGGVVPRGYTF; DNA: TGTGCCAGCACCGAAATCGGGGGGGTGGTTCCCCGAGGCTACACCTTC
D: TRBD1; J: TRBJ1-2; V: TRBV6-1; CDR3: CASSEGQFNYGYTF; DNA: TGTGCCAGCAGTGAGGGACAGTTTAACTATGGCTACACCTTC
D: TRBD1; J: TRBJ2-2; V: TRBV6-1; CDR3: CASSETGIGELFF; DNA: TGTGCCAGCAGTGAGACAGGGATCGGGGAGCTGTTTTTT
D: -; J: TRBJ2-3; V: TRBV5-1; CDR3: CASSLDPFTDTQYF; DNA: TGCGCCAGCAGCCTAGACCCCTTCACAGATACGCAGTATTTT
D: -; J: TRBJ2-5; V: TRBV18; CDR3: CASSPAIQETQYF; DNA: TGTGCCAGCTCCCCAGCGATCCAAGAGACCCAGTACTTC
D: -; J: TRBJ2-5; V: TRBV5-1; CDR3: CASSARQGGGETQYF; DNA: TGCGCCAGCAGCGCCCGACAGGGAGGAGGAGAGACCCAGTACTTC
D: TRBD1; J: TRBJ2-1; V: TRBV27; CDR3: CASSLLTHQGTGGNEQFF; DNA: TGTGCCAGCAGTTTATTAACCCATCAGGGGACAGGGGGCAATGAGCAGTTCTTC
D: TRBD1; J: TRBJ1-5; V: TRBV6-6; CDR3: CASSYQEGASQPQHF; DNA: TGTGCCAGCAGTTACCAGGAGGGGGCAAGTCAGCCCCAGCATTTT